The 11 T cell receptor beta chains presented below share a single source sample, sequenced in a study of blood T cell repertoires in COVID-19 (dated by TCRdb to 2018 to 2021). Library preparation employed the immunoSEQ multiplex PCR assay. The immuneACCESS repertoire file appears here via TCRdb, limited to in-frame rearrangements. These files lack a portion of the clones; in checked studies, under half of the deficit traces to unresolved V genes, and the cause of the others is not known. Present in this sample are 12,000 to 15,000 clones, 88% of which were seen just once. Around 8.3% of the sample is held by the ten biggest clonotypes. The specimen sequenced was peripheral blood. The receptors were gathered from a human donor in a cohort sampled during active COVID-19.

The chain links TRBV6-6 to TRBJ2-5; D may be TRBD2 (5 bases). Trimming stripped 2 bases from V and 5 bases from J, with 9 bases between. This CDR3 is built from 13 residues. CDR1 and CDR2 from the germline V gene are MNHNY and SVGAGI (reference sequence). CDR3 loop: CASSYASSETQYF. In DNA form, the CDR3 reads TGTGCCAGCAGTTACGCTAGCTCTGAGACCCAGTACTTC.

This clone was observed once. The chain employs TRBV7-2 and TRBJ2-1; TRBD2 matches 12 bases. The germline gives CDR1 SGHTA, CDR2 FQGNSA. The CDR3 extends over 15 amino acids. V was clipped by 4 bases and J by 6 bases; unmatched bases: 4. The CDR3: CASSSSSGRVNEQFF. CDR3 bases: TGTGCCAGCAGCTCATCTAGCGGGAGGGTCAATGAGCAGTTCTTC.

This sequence joins TRBV28 and TRBJ1-1, with 8 bases fitting TRBD1. The CDR3 has 14 residues. V lost 8 bases and J lost 4; bases outside the gene matches: 9. Germline values: CDR1 MDHEN, CDR2 SYDVKM. This CDR3 is CASVNRGGGTEAFF. CDR3 coding DNA: TGTGCCAGCGTAAACAGGGGGGGAGGCACTGAAGCTTTCTTT.

The chain carries TRBV19 and TRBJ2-1, with TRBD1 matching 9 bases. Germline V gene data show CDR1 as LNHDA and CDR2 as SQIVND (reference sequence). This CDR3 is 21 amino acids long. With V trimmed by 4 bases and J by 10 bases, 29 bases remained unmatched. The CDR3 sequence: CASSTPGQGLKRTLTRTEQFF. The CDR3 DNA reads TGTGCCAGTAGTACTCCGGGACAGGGTTTAAAGCGGACCTTGACCCGGACGGAGCAGTTCTTC. Supplemented by reference TRBV19 and TRBJ2-1, the full variable domain reads DGGITQSPKYLFRKEGQNVTLSCEQNLNHDAMYWYRQDPGQGLRLIYYSQIVNDFQKGDIAEGYSVSREKKESFPLTVTSAQKNPTAFYLCASSTPGQGLKRTLTRTEQFFGPGTRLTVL.

The chain employs TRBV30 and TRBJ1-1; weak D call: TRBD1 (6 bases). The CDR3 is 13 residues long. The germline gives CDR1 GTSNPN, CDR2 SVGIG (reference sequence). V was trimmed by 8 bases and J by 3 bases, leaving 16 bases between them. CDR3 protein: CAGQRTSDTEAFF. The CDR3 DNA reads TGTGCCGGACAGCGAACGTCCGACACTGAAGCTTTCTTT.

This rearrangement joins TRBV5-4 to TRBJ2-1, with 10 nucleotides matching TRBD2. The CDR3 totals 15 residues. After removal of 7 bases from V and 5 bases from J, the junction contained 9 bases not matched to a gene. Germline values: CDR1 SGHNT, CDR2 YYREEE (reference sequence). CDR3 sequence: CASRGGLATHNEQFF. CDR3 nucleotides: TGTGCCAGCCGGGGGGGACTAGCGACCCACAATGAGCAGTTCTTC.

The CDR3 DNA is TGTGCCAGCAGCAGACGGGGGACTAGCGGGAAGGAGACCCAGTACTTC. Residues: CASSRRGTSGKETQYF. J is TRBJ2-5 and V is TRBV5-8; the match to TRBD2 covers 13 bases. V dropped 4 bases and J dropped 5; count of bases not matched to a gene: 8. The CDR3 covers 16 residues. The germline gives CDR1 SGHTS, CDR2 YDEGEE.

The V gene is TRBV14, the J gene TRBJ1-2; a possible D gene is TRBD1 (6 bases). With 2 bases removed from V and 7 bases from J, the gap between germline ends came to 11 bases. The CDR3 loop spans 13 amino acids. Per the germline V gene, CDR1 is SGHDN and CDR2 is FVKESK. The CDR3 DNA follows: TGTGCCAGCAGCCAACAGGGGCTCGGTGGCTACACCTTC. Translating it yields CASSQQGLGGYTF.

Here the CDR3 reads CSAGHTNEKLFF. The CDR3, as DNA: TGCAGCGCCGGACATACTAATGAAAAACTGTTTTTT. The chain has TRBV29-1 and TRBJ1-4; TRBD1 might be the D (5 bases). Trimming stripped 7 bases from V and 2 bases from J, with 8 bases between. Germline-derived CDR1 and CDR2 are SQVTM and ANQGSEA. The CDR3 has 12 amino acids.

The chain has TRBV28 and TRBJ2-5, with D maybe TRBD1 (5 bases). The CDR3 extends over 16 amino acids. V lost 3 bases and J lost 0, with 14 bases in between. In germline, CDR1 is MDHEN, CDR2 SYDVKM. CDR3 nucleotides: TGTGCCAGCAGTTTTGGGGCCGGGCGATACCAAGAGACCCAGTACTTC. This translates into CASSFGAGRYQETQYF.

This clone was recorded once. This chain uses TRBV3-1 (or the pseudogene TRBV3-2) with TRBJ1-3; 8 bases match TRBD1. After removal of 3 bases from V and 4 bases from J, the junction contained 2 bases not matched to a gene. CDR3 size: 14 residues. Germline V gives CDR1 LGHDT, CDR2 YNNKEL (reference sequence). The CDR3 sequence is CASSQQGAGNTIYF. The CDR3 DNA reads as TGTGCCAGCAGCCAGCAGGGGGCAGGAAACACCATATATTTT.